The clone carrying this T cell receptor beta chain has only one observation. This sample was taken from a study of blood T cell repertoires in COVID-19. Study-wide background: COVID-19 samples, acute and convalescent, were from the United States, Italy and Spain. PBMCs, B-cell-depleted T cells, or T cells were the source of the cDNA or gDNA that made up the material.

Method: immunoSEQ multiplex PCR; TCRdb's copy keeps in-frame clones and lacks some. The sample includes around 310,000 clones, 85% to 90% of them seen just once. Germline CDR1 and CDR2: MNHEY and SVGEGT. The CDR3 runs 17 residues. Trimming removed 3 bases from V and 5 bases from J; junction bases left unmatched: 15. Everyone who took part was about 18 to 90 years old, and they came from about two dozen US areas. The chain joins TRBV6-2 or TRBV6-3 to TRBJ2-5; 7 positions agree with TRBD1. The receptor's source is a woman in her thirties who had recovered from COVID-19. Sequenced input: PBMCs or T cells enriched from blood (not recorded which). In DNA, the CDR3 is TGTGCCAGCAGTTATAAGAGGGGCAGGGGGTTGGAGGAGACCCAGTACTTC. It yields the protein CASSYKRGRGLEETQYF.